These 14 T cell receptor beta chains were sequenced from one sample in a study of T cell responses to AZD1222 COVID-19 vaccine. The data were produced by immunoSEQ multiplex PCR, yet TCRdb's version contains in-frame clones alone and is incomplete. The data contain approximately 150,000 clones, around 95% of them singletons. The sample in question was peripheral blood, obtained on day 0 of AZD1222 vaccination. All receptors come from an adult in good health.

The chain carries TRBV18 and TRBJ2-1; D is tentatively TRBD1 or TRBD2 (5 bases each). Trimming pared 2 bases from V and 3 bases from J, leaving 8 bases between. Germline lookup yields CDR1 KGHSH and CDR2 LQKENI. The CDR3 length is 14 residues. The CDR3 DNA sequence: TGTGCCAGCTCACCAGAGGGGTTCTACAATGAGCAGTTCTTC. Amino acid sequence: CASSPEGFYNEQFF.

The rearrangement links TRBV28 to TRBJ2-1; D might be TRBD1 or TRBD2, each matching 6 bases. This CDR3 contains 11 residues. V shed 6 bases and J shed 11 bases, with 11 bases lying between them. CDR1 and CDR2 from the germline V gene are MDHEN and SYDVKM. The DNA for the CDR3 is TGTGCCAGCAGGGGGGGCGTAAAGCAGTTCTTC. This sequence encodes CASRGGVKQFF.

This clone has just one count. The rearrangement links TRBV5-1 to TRBJ1-2, with TRBD1 identical over 10 bases. The CDR3 extends over 15 amino acids. Germline-derived CDR1 and CDR2 are SGHRS and YFSETQ. V lost 0 bases, J lost 7 bases, and 6 bases stayed unmatched. Here the CDR3 reads CASSLEGTGEGGYTF. The CDR3 bases are TGCGCCAGCAGCTTGGAGGGGACAGGGGAAGGTGGCTACACCTTC.

This chain links TRBV11-2 with TRBJ1-3; 9 positions match TRBD1. V lost 0 bases, J lost 4 bases, and 10 bases stayed unmatched. The CDR3 spans 18 residues. The germline CDR1 and CDR2 sequences are SGHAT and FQNNGV. Here the CDR3 reads CASSLEYWTGAAGNTIYF. The CDR3 region has the DNA TGTGCCAGCAGCTTAGAATATTGGACAGGGGCGGCAGGAAACACCATATATTTT.

This chain uses TRBV28 with TRBJ1-2; a weak D match, TRBD1 (6 bases). There are 17 residues in the CDR3. V lost 7 bases and J 7 bases, leaving 28 bases between the germline ends. CDR1 is MDHEN, CDR2 SYDVKM, per germline. The CDR3 sequence is CASMRRQDGTIVFGYTF. The CDR3 DNA reads as TGTGCCAGCATGAGACGGCAGGACGGGACAATCGTCTTTGGCTACACCTTC.

This sequence joins TRBV11-2 and TRBJ1-1; D not certain. The length of the CDR3 is 14 residues. Between the trimmed V and J ends, which lost 5 bases and 6 bases, there was a span of 16 bases. CDR1 SGHAT and CDR2 FQNNGV come from the germline V gene. The CDR3 protein is CASSPGDRTSEAFF. CDR3 nucleotides: TGTGCCAGCAGCCCAGGCGATCGGACTTCTGAAGCTTTCTTT.

The chain couples TRBV5-4 to TRBJ2-3; D perhaps matches TRBD2 (6 bases). The germline V and J ends were trimmed by 2 bases and 2 bases, with 15 bases remaining between them. Germline CDR1 is SGHNT and CDR2 is YYREEE (reference sequence). This CDR3 region has 16 residues. DNA for the CDR3: TGTGCCAGCAGCTTATTTAACCGGGAGAACACAGATACGCAGTATTTT. Its translation is CASSLFNRENTDTQYF.

This chain connects TRBV19 to TRBJ1-1, with 8 bases that match TRBD1. Germline V gene data show CDR1 as LNHDA and CDR2 as SQIVND (reference sequence). The junction had 3 bases not matched to a gene; V was cut back by 6 bases and J by 6 bases. The CDR3 consists of 12 residues. DNA of the CDR3: TGTGCCAGTAGGACAGGGGTTTCTGAAGCTTTCTTT. It translates to CASRTGVSEAFF. Variable domain in full (rest from reference TRBV19 and TRBJ1-1): DGGITQSPKYLFRKEGQNVTLSCEQNLNHDAMYWYRQDPGQGLRLIYYSQIVNDFQKGDIAEGYSVSREKKESFPLTVTSAQKNPTAFYLCASRTGVSEAFFGQGTRLTVV.

The rearrangement links TRBV30 to TRBJ1-1; TRBD1 is a possible D gene (6 bases). The CDR3 has 13 amino acids. CDR1 and CDR2 from the germline V gene are GTSNPN and SVGIG (reference sequence). Trimming took 4 bases from V and 5 from J, leaving 14 bases between them. CDR3 protein: CAWIEGGWTEAFF. The CDR3 DNA follows: TGTGCCTGGATAGAAGGGGGTTGGACTGAAGCTTTCTTT.

This clone has a single count. The J gene is TRBJ2-1, the V gene TRBV6-2 or TRBV6-3; TRBD2 is a possible D gene (5 bases). Germline CDR1 reads MNHEY; CDR2 reads SVGEGT. The CDR3 is 17 residues long. Trimming removed 0 bases at V and 0 bases at J, with 12 bases between. The CDR3 coding sequence is TGTGCCAGCAGTTACTCGCCAGCGGCCTACTCCTACAATGAGCAGTTCTTC. It codes for CASSYSPAAYSYNEQFF.

This chain connects TRBV19 to TRBJ1-1, with D maybe TRBD1 (5 bases). The CDR3 is made up of 18 amino acids. Germline lookup yields CDR1 LNHDA and CDR2 SQIVND (reference sequence). Trimming removed 0 bases at V and 5 bases at J, with 22 bases between. The CDR3 sequence is CASSIDLYQTAQGTEAFF. CDR3 DNA: TGTGCCAGTAGTATAGATCTATACCAGACAGCACAAGGGACTGAAGCTTTCTTT. The full variable domain, completed using reference TRBV19 and TRBJ1-1, is DGGITQSPKYLFRKEGQNVTLSCEQNLNHDAMYWYRQDPGQGLRLIYYSQIVNDFQKGDIAEGYSVSREKKESFPLTVTSAQKNPTAFYLCASSIDLYQTAQGTEAFFGQGTRLTVV.

For the CDR3, the DNA is TGTGCCATCAGACTCCCCAATGAGCAGTTCTTC. Translation gives CAIRLPNEQFF. This chain links TRBV11-1 with TRBJ2-1; D not certain. CDR1 and CDR2 (germline): SGHAT, FQDESV (reference sequence). The length of the CDR3 is 11 residues. Trimming removed 10 bases from V and 6 bases from J, with 10 bases in between. The whole variable domain, remainder taken from reference TRBV11-1 and TRBJ2-1, is EAEVAQSPRYKITEKSQAVAFWCDPISGHATLYWYRQILGQGPELLVQFQDESVVDDSQLPKDRFSAERLKGVDSTLKIQPAELGDSAMYLCAIRLPNEQFFGPGTRLTVL.

This CDR3 is CATSREGTPEFF. For the CDR3, the DNA is TGTGCCACCAGCAGAGAGGGAACTCCCGAGTTCTTC. This sequence joins TRBV15 and TRBJ2-1; no reliable D call. Germline-derived CDR1 and CDR2 are LNHNV and YYDKDF (reference sequence). Trimming shortened V by 0 bases and J by 14 bases, and 11 bases separated the two germline ends. The CDR3 is 12 residues long.

The chain has TRBV7-8 and TRBJ2-3, with D possibly being TRBD1 (5 bases). The germline V gene has CDR1 SGHVS and CDR2 FQNEAQ. Between the trimmed V and J ends, which lost 5 bases and 0 bases, there was a span of 9 bases. This CDR3 spans 14 amino acids. The CDR3 DNA sequence: TGTGCCAGCAGCCTAAGGGGAAGCACAGATACGCAGTATTTT. Protein: CASSLRGSTDTQYF.